Listed here are 19 T cell receptor beta chains from one sample, sequenced in a study of identical twins (dated by TCRdb to about 2016). Library construction relied on 5' RACE. Sequencing took place on an Illumina HiSeq 2000. TCRdb itself trimmed the public reads at Q25 with fastp, ran MiXCR and retained productive beta chains. CDR3 protein duplicates are merged, each entry listing the most common genes and DNA. Present in this sample are 200,000 to 300,000 distinct CDR3 sequences, roughly a tenth of which were seen just once. More than 8% of the sample comes from the top ten. The specimen was memory T cells sorted from blood. The cell subset or site label of this sample denotes: CD45RO+ enriched T cells. The receptors stem from a man in his fifties in good health.

For this clonotype: One base away lies a much larger clone, so this may be a sequencing read error. The chain combines TRBV7-2 with TRBJ1-2; 8 nucleotides match TRBD1. The V segment lost 0 bases and the J segment 4 bases; nucleotides outside the gene matches: 16. Germline CDR1 and CDR2: SGHTA and FQGNSA. CDR3 length: 19 residues. As DNA, the CDR3 is TGTGCCAGCAGCTTAGCGCTTTCGGCAGGGGGCCCCCTGAGCTATGGCTACACCTTC. It encodes CASSLALSAGGPLSYGYTF.

The CDR3 is CASATVGNTIYF. CDR3 bases: TGTGCCAGCGCCACAGTTGGAAACACCATATATTTT. V usage is TRBV6-5 and J usage is TRBJ1-3; D is uncertain. V lost 8 bases and J lost 3, with 8 bases in between. CDR3 size: 12 residues. CDR1 is MNHEY and CDR2 is SVGAGI in the germline V gene.

In the case of this clonotype: A much larger clonotype is one base distant, so this may be a read error. CDR3 DNA: TGCAGTGCTAGAGATCTCGGCAGGGGGCTTGATAATAAAAAACTGTTTTTT. This codes for CSARDLGRGLDNKKLFF. V is TRBV20-1 and J is TRBJ1-4, with TRBD1 matching over 8 bases. CDR3 length equals 17 residues. Germline V gene sequence: CDR1 DFQATT, CDR2 SNEGSKA (reference sequence).

This clonotype was counted ten times or more. The chain has TRBV10-3 and TRBJ1-2; no clear D gene. The V gene's germline CDR1 is ENHRY and CDR2 SYGVKD. This CDR3 contains 15 residues. V lost 1 base and J 5 bases, leaving 14 bases between the germline ends. The DNA of the CDR3 is TGTGCCATCAGTGAGTGGTCCGACGGGGTATATGGCTACACCTTC. It encodes CAISEWSDGVYGYTF.

This chain links TRBV27 with TRBJ2-7, with 8 bases that match TRBD2. The CDR3 loop spans 15 amino acids. With V trimmed by 6 bases and J by 4 bases, 11 bases remained unmatched. CDR1 is MNHEY, CDR2 SMNVEV, per germline (reference sequence). In nucleotides, the CDR3 is TGTGCCAGCAGCCGTCTAACGGGAGGGGGGTACGAGCAGTACTTC. Its translation is CASSRLTGGGYEQYF.

Ten or more counts support this clonotype. The gene calls are TRBV4-2 and TRBJ1-2; D ambiguous. Germline values: CDR1 LGHNA, CDR2 YNFKEQ. The germline V and J ends were trimmed by 0 bases and 2 bases, with 4 bases remaining between them. CDR3 length: 13 amino acids. Written as DNA, the CDR3 is TGTGCCAGCAGCCAAGACAGGAACTATGGCTACACCTTC. Protein sequence: CASSQDRNYGYTF.

This clonotype was seen at least ten times. The chain has TRBV6-2 or TRBV6-3 and TRBJ2-2; possible D gene TRBD2, 5 bases. Germline loops: CDR1 MNHEY, CDR2 SVGEGT. This CDR3 has 12 amino acids. V lost 7 bases to trimming and J lost 6 bases, with 9 bases between them. CDR3: CASKAGPGELFF. CDR3 bases: TGTGCCAGCAAGGCGGGTCCCGGGGAGCTGTTTTTT.

This clonotype was picked up a small number of times. The rearrangement joins TRBV20-1 to TRBJ1-2; the match to TRBD1 covers 8 bases. The CDR3 consists of 17 residues. The germline CDR1 and CDR2 sequences are DFQATT and SNEGSKA (reference sequence). V gave up 0 bases and J gave up 4 bases; unmatched junction bases: 13. This CDR3 reads CSARDAGGASLSYGYTF. CDR3 in DNA: TGCAGTGCTAGAGACGCAGGGGGCGCCAGTCTTAGCTATGGCTACACCTTC.

This clonotype came up many times. The chain is built from TRBV18 and TRBJ2-5, with D possibly TRBD1 on 5 matching bases. The length of the CDR3 is 12 residues. The V and J ends lost 3 bases and 3 bases respectively, with 5 bases between them. Germline values: CDR1 KGHSH, CDR2 LQKENI. The CDR3 region is CASSPTEETQYF. The CDR3, as DNA: TGTGCCAGCTCACCGACAGAAGAGACCCAGTACTTC.

This clonotype came up a few times. The chain carries TRBV12-3 or TRBV12-4 and TRBJ2-5, with 9 nucleotides matching TRBD1. V lost 5 bases to trimming and J lost 4 bases; unmatched junction nucleotides: 5. The CDR3 is 14 residues long. The CDR3 loop is CASSGWDRVETQYF. In DNA form, the CDR3 reads TGTGCCAGCAGTGGATGGGACAGGGTAGAGACCCAGTACTTC.

This clonotype was counted many times. The chain combines TRBV29-1 with TRBJ2-5; no definite D call. V lost 3 bases and J lost 6, with 11 bases in between. Looked up from germline, CDR1 is SQVTM and CDR2 is ANQGSEA. This CDR3 contains 12 residues. The CDR3 bases are TGCAGCGTTGATGGGCCTCTCCAGACCCAGTACTTC. Protein: CSVDGPLQTQYF.

V usage is TRBV4-1 and J usage is TRBJ2-7; possibly TRBD1 for D (6 bases). There are 16 residues in the CDR3. V lost 1 base and J 2 bases, leaving 15 bases between the germline ends. Germline V gives CDR1 MGHRA, CDR2 YSYEKL. CDR3 amino acids: CASSQVGQGSTYEQYF. The CDR3 nucleotides read TGCGCCAGCAGCCAAGTTGGGCAGGGGAGCACCTACGAGCAGTACTTC.

The chain couples TRBV6-5 to TRBJ1-2; D gene ambiguous. The germline V gene encodes CDR1 MNHEY and CDR2 SVGAGI. V gave up 4 bases and J gave up 8 bases, with 17 bases separating them. The CDR3 is 14 amino acids. CDR3 loop: CASSSNPVAGGYTF. DNA for the CDR3: TGTGCCAGCAGTTCTAACCCCGTTGCGGGGGGCTACACCTTC.

This clonotype was recorded many times. The J gene is TRBJ1-2, the V gene TRBV6-1; D is uncertain. V lost 8 bases and J 3 bases, leaving 16 bases between the germline ends. Germline V gene lookup returns CDR1 MNHNS and CDR2 SASEGT. This CDR3 contains 14 residues. In nucleotides, the CDR3 is TGTGCCAGCTCCGCCGAGGGCGCCCACTATGGCTACACCTTC. As protein: CASSAEGAHYGYTF.

The V gene is TRBV6-1, the J gene TRBJ2-4; 8 nucleotides align to TRBD1. Germline V gene data show CDR1 as MNHNS and CDR2 as SASEGT. The CDR3 length is 16 residues. The J segment lost 7 bases and the V segment lost 6 bases, leaving 14 bases of the junction unmatched. The CDR3 spells CASSLQGGGGANIQYF. As DNA, the CDR3 is TGTGCCAGCAGCCTACAGGGGGGAGGTGGGGCGAACATTCAGTACTTC.

This clonotype was observed a few times. The gene calls are TRBV12-3 or TRBV12-4 and TRBJ1-1, with a weak D call TRBD1 (5 bases). The CDR3 is made up of 15 amino acids. With 2 bases removed from V and 11 bases from J, the gap between germline ends came to 21 bases. As DNA, the CDR3 is TGTGCCAGCAGTTTAAGCGGGGCACGAAAAGGGGACGCTTTCTTT. Translated, it gives CASSLSGARKGDAFF.

The chain uses TRBV30 and TRBJ2-2, with D unclear. CDR3 length equals 14 residues. V was shortened by 4 bases and J by 6 bases, with 15 bases between the two germline ends. CDR1 is GTSNPN, CDR2 SVGIG, per germline (reference sequence). The CDR3 bases are TGTGCCTGGAATCGTGACCTACGGTCCGGGGAGCTGTTTTTT. The encoded protein is CAWNRDLRSGELFF.

This clonotype was seen many times. The chain combines TRBV7-9 with TRBJ1-1; D is perhaps TRBD1 (5 bases). Trimming took off 2 bases at V and 4 bases at J, with 14 bases between the two ends. From germline, CDR1 is SEHNR and CDR2 FQNEAQ (reference sequence). This CDR3 spans 15 amino acids. CDR3 sequence (DNA): TGTGCCAGCAGCTTAACCCCAGTCGGGGGCACTGAAGCTTTCTTT. Translating it yields CASSLTPVGGTEAFF. The full variable domain, completed using reference TRBV7-9 and TRBJ1-1, is DTGVSQNPRHKITKRGQNVTFRCDPISEHNRLYWYRQTLGQGPEFLTYFQNEAQLEKSRLLSDRFSAERPKGSFSTLEIQRTEQGDSAMYLCASSLTPVGGTEAFFGQGTRLTVV.

The sample holds many counts of this clonotype. This rearrangement joins TRBV28 to TRBJ1-2; the D gene is possibly TRBD1 (5 bases). Per germline, CDR1 MDHEN and CDR2 SYDVKM. This CDR3 has 14 residues. Between the trimmed V and J ends, which lost 7 bases and 7 bases, there was a span of 19 bases. The CDR3 DNA is TGTGCCAGCATCGGGGGGGGTGGCGTTCCTGGCTACACCTTC. Protein product: CASIGGGGVPGYTF.